This is a list of T cell receptor beta chains from one sample in a study of T cell changes during pregnancy in multiple sclerosis. Assay used: immunoSEQ multiplex PCR; TCRdb lists only in-frame clones, some missing. The table lists 75,000 to 85,000 clones, 93% of them singletons. The sequences come from peripheral blood, collected in the second trimester of pregnancy. Receptors were obtained from a female donor with multiple sclerosis, enrolled in a pregnancy study. The CDR3 runs from the conserved cysteine through the conserved F or W. The D gene is left open where the match is weak. Expanded clones are given a class, and other clones once, few, many or no size at all.

>TRBV6-5|TRBJ2-5|-|15|-
TGTGCCAGCAGACAATCGGGACTGATGGTGGAGACCCAGTACTTC
CASRQSGLMVETQYF
>TRBV5-1|TRBJ2-1|-|15|-
TGCGCCAGCAGCTTGACTCTTCTCTCCTACAATGAGCAGTTCTTC
CASSLTLLSYNEQFF
>TRBV10-3|TRBJ1-3|-|17|-
TGTGCCATCAGCCACCCTTCGACCGGGACTTCAGGAAACACCATATATTTT
CAISHPSTGTSGNTIYF
>TRBV19|TRBJ2-7|TRBD1|14|-
TGTGCCAGTAGTATGGGGACAGGTCCAGTCGAGCAGTACTTC
CASSMGTGPVEQYF
>TRBV4-1|TRBJ2-1|-|13|-
TGCGCCAGCAGCCAAGATCAGGGAAATGAGCAGTTCTTC
CASSQDQGNEQFF
>TRBV27|TRBJ1-1|TRBD1|14|-
TGTGCCAGCACCTCCTTGGGACAGGGAACTGAAGCTTTCTTT
CASTSLGQGTEAFF
>TRBV10-1|TRBJ2-7|-|18|-
TGCGCCAGCTTCCACAGTAGTTTAACGACTAGAGGGGCCTACGAGCAGTACTTC
CASFHSSLTTRGAYEQYF
>TRBV5-6|TRBJ1-2|TRBD1|17|-
TGTGCCAGCAGTTCCGGGACAGGGGGGCTTTTGCCCTATGGCTACACCTTC
CASSSGTGGLLPYGYTF
>TRBV7-2|TRBJ2-7|-|13|-
TGTGCCAGCAGCCAATACAGGGCGTACGAGCAGTACTTC
CASSQYRAYEQYF
>TRBV27|TRBJ1-6|TRBD1|13|few
TGTGCCAGTACAACAGGGGATAATTCACCCCTCCACTTT
CASTTGDNSPLHF
>TRBV5-8|TRBJ2-7|TRBD1|14|-
TGTGCCAGCAGCGTCCGGGACAGGCCCTACGAGCAGTACTTC
CASSVRDRPYEQYF
>TRBV5-1|TRBJ1-1|TRBD1|14|-
TGCGCCAGCAGAGTAGACAGGGGATCCACTGAAGCTTTCTTT
CASRVDRGSTEAFF
>TRBV2|TRBJ2-5|-|13|-
TGTGCCATAGGAGGACGGAGCCAAGAGACCCAGTACTTC
CAIGGRSQETQYF
>TRBV2|TRBJ1-3|TRBD1|15|-
TGTGCCAGCGGGGGACAGGGCCTTTCTGGAAACACCATATATTTT
CASGGQGLSGNTIYF
>TRBV5-1|TRBJ2-3|TRBD2|16|-
TGCGCCAGCAGCGCCGTTAGCGGGGGGGCTTTAGATACGCAGTATTTT
CASSAVSGGALDTQYF
>TRBV6-1|TRBJ2-7|-|13|-
TGTGCCAGCAATTTAGGGGAACAGGACGAGCAGTACTTC
CASNLGEQDEQYF
>TRBV5-5|TRBJ2-2|-|14|-
TGTGCCAGCAGCCTTGACACCTACACCGGGGAGCTGTTTTTT
CASSLDTYTGELFF
>TRBV7-6|TRBJ2-2|TRBD2|18|-
TGTGCCAGCAGCTTAGTGGTTAGCGGGGGGGCCAACACCGGGGAGCTGTTTTTT
CASSLVVSGGANTGELFF
>TRBV5-5|TRBJ1-3|-|13|-
TGTGCCAGCAGACGAGTCGGTGGAAACACCATATATTTT
CASRRVGGNTIYF
>TRBV19|TRBJ2-7|-|15|-
TGTGCCAGTAGTAGTGCTGGACAGCTAGCCTACGAGCAGTACTTC
CASSSAGQLAYEQYF
>TRBV5-8|TRBJ2-6|-|18|-
TGTGCCAGCACTGTGGGGCGTTCTAAGCTCTCTGGGGCCAACGTCCTGACTTTC
CASTVGRSKLSGANVLTF
>TRBV27|TRBJ2-1|-|14|-
TGTGCCAGCAGTCCCGCCGACAGCTACAATGAGCAGTTCTTC
CASSPADSYNEQFF
>TRBV6-6|TRBJ2-7|-|16|once
TGTGCCAGCAGCCGCGGACAGACCAGGGAGATCTACGAGCAGTACTTC
CASSRGQTREIYEQYF
>TRBV9|TRBJ2-1|TRBD2|17|-
TGTGCCAGCAGCGTCTCTCCTGGGGCGGGGGGTGTCAATGAGCAGTTCTTC
CASSVSPGAGGVNEQFF
>TRBV11-2|TRBJ2-2|-|15|-
TGTGCCAGCAGCTTACTGGTAACGGTAACCGGGGAGCTGTTTTTT
CASSLLVTVTGELFF
>TRBV15|TRBJ1-6|-|15|-
TGTGCCACCAGCAGAGACCCTAGGGGGGGTTCACCCCTCCACTTT
CATSRDPRGGSPLHF
>TRBV19|TRBJ2-6|-|15|-
TGTGCCAGTAGTATTCAGGGAACCGGGGCCAACGTCCTGACTTTC
CASSIQGTGANVLTF
>TRBV5-4|TRBJ1-5|-|14|-
TGTGCCAGCAGCAAGCAGGGGATGGGACAGCCCCAGCATTTT
CASSKQGMGQPQHF
>TRBV27|TRBJ1-1|-|12|-
TGTGCCAGCAGGGCGGGGGTAACTGAAGCTTTCTTT
CASRAGVTEAFF